This record looks at one T cell receptor beta chain sequence and its context. This sample is part of a study of T cell changes during pregnancy in multiple sclerosis. The germline V gene has CDR1 PRHDT and CDR2 FYEKMQ (reference sequence). The V gene lost 4 bases and the J gene lost 10 bases, with 9 bases spanning the gap. The CDR3 contains 11 residues. Sequencing used immunoSEQ multiplex PCR; TCRdb keeps in-frame clones, though not all of them. Counted here are more than 55,000 clones, roughly nine tenths occurring once; the ten biggest clones make up 1.5% to 2%. The V gene is TRBV13, the J gene TRBJ2-3; possible D gene TRBD2, 5 bases. The sample consisted of peripheral blood, taken in the first trimester of pregnancy. The receptor comes from a female donor in good health, enrolled as a control in a pregnancy study. The CDR3 reads CASSSSEAQYF. CDR3 DNA: TGTGCCAGCAGCTCGTCGGAGGCGCAGTATTTT.